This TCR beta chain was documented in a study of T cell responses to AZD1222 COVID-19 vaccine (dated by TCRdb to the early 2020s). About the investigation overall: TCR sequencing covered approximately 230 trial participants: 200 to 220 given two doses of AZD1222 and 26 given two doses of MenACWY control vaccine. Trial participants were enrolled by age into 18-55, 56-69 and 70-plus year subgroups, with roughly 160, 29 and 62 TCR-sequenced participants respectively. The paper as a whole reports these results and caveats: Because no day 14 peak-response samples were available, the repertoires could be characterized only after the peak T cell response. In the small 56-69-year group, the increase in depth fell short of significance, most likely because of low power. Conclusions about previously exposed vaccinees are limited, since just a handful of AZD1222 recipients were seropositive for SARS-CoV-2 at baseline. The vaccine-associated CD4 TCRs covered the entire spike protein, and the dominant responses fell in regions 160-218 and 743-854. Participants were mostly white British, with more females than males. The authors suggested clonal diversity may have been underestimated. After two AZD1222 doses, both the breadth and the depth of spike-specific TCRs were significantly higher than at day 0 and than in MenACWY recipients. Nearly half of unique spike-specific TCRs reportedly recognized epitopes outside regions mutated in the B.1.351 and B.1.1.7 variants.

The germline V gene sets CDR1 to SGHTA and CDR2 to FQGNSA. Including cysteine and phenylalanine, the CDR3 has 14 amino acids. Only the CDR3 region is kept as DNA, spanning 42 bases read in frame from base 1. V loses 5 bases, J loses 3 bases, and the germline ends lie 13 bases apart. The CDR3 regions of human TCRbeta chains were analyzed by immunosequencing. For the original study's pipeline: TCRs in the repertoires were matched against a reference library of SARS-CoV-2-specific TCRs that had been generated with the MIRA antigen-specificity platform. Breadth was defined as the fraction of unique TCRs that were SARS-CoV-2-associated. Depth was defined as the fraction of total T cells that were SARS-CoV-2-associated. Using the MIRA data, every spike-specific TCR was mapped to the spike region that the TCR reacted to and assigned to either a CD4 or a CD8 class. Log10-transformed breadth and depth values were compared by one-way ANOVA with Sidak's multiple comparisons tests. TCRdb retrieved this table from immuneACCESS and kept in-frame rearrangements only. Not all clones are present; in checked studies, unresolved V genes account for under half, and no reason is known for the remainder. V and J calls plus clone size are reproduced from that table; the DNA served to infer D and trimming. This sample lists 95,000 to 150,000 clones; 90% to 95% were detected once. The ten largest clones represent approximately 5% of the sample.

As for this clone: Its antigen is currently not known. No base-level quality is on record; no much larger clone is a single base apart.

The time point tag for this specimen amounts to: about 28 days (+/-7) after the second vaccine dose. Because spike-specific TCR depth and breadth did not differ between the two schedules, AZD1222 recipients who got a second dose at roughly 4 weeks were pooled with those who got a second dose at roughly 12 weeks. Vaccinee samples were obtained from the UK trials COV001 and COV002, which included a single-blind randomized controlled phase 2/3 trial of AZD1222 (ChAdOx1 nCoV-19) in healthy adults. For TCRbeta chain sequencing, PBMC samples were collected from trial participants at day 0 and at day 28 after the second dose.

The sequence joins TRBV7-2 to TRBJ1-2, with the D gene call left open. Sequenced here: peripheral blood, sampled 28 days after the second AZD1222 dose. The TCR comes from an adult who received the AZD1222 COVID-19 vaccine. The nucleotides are TGTGCCAGCAGCACACTAGGTTTGGACTATGGCTACACCTTC. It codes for CASSTLGLDYGYTF.